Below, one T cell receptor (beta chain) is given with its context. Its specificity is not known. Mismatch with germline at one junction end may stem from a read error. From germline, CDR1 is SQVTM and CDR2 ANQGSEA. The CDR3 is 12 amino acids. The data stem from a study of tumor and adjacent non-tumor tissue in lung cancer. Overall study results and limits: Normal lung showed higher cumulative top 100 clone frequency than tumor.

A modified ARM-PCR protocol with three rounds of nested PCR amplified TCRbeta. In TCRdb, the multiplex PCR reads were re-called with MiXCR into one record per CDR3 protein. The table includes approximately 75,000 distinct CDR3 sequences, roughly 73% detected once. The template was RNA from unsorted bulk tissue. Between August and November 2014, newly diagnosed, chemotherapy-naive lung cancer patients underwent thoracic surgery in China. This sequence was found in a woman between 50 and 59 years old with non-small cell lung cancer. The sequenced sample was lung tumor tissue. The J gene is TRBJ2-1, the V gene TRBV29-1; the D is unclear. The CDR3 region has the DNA TGCAGCGTTGAGCTAATCTTAAATGAGCAATTCTTC. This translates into CSVELILNEQFF.